This TCR beta chain comes out of a study of blood T cell repertoires in COVID-19 (dated by TCRdb to 2018 to 2020). Describing the broader study: Collaborator samples came from the United States, Italy and Spain and covered acute and convalescent phases of COVID-19. The samples were drawn from two sources: the first 160 participants of the ongoing ImmuneRACE study, and 950 to 1,500 subjects contributed by 6 global collaborators. The sample metadata nearly always contained a de-identified subject ID, COVID-19 status, age in years and sex. The dataset comprised deeply sampled blood TCRbeta repertoires from subjects exposed to, actively infected with, or recovered from COVID-19. Where HLA class I and class II types were available, the types were taken from metadata supplied by the sample provider, not from assay-based typing. The material from the prospective study consisted of cDNA or gDNA derived from T cells, B-cell-depleted T cells, or PBMCs. The repertoires were released in a freely available public database meant as a resource for research on the immune response to SARS-CoV-2.

In regard to this clone: This clone's antigen is unknown. Base qualities are not provided; no much larger clone lies one nucleotide away.

TCRbeta CDR3 regions were amplified from genomic DNA by means of the immunoSEQ Assay, a bias-controlled multiplex PCR. The published analysis was carried out like this. Nucleated cell counts per sample were estimated from amplification of reference gene primers within the assay. To quantify the absolute abundance of each unique TCRbeta CDR3 rearrangement, sequence reads were collapsed and filtered. For each sample, productive Simpson clonality was calculated by taking the square root of Simpson's diversity index across productive rearrangements. The immuneACCESS repertoire file appears here via TCRdb, limited to in-frame rearrangements. These files lack a portion of the clones; in checked studies, under half of the deficit traces to unresolved V genes, and the cause of the others is not known. For V, J and clone size, that table is used; D and trimming come from the DNA. Counted in this sample were around 480,000 clones; roughly 88% of them appeared once. Roughly an eighth of the sample goes to the ten largest clones.

Beyond this particular receptor, the publication reports: The amount of clinical and demographic metadata varied by source and participant and was provided uncurated.

At one collaborating source in Seattle, patients were enrolled during active infection and were followed longitudinally through the course of disease. The collaborating institutions used their own protocols to collect whole blood in K2EDTA tubes. Collaborator samples were shipped for TCRbeta analysis as frozen whole blood, isolated PBMCs, or DNA extracted from either sample type. From a lookup of the germline V gene, CDR1 and CDR2 are KGHSH and LQKENI. The junction shows trimming of 3 bases on V and 9 bases on J, plus 14 bases between the germline ends. The CDR3 measures 13 amino acids from cysteine to phenylalanine. The only DNA kept is the CDR3, 39 bases in frame from the first base.

The V gene is TRBV18 and the J gene is TRBJ1-2, with the D gene not confidently named. The sequence derives from a woman aged 50 to 60 with COVID-19, enrolled during active disease. The sequenced material came from peripheral blood. The nucleotide sequence is given as TGTGCCAGCTCACCTTCGGGGAGTGGTAGCTACACCTTC. Its translation is CASSPSGSGSYTF. Reference TRBV18 and TRBJ1-2 genes cover what lies past the CDR3, so the full variable domain is NAGVMQNPRHLVRRRGQEARLRCSPMKGHSHVYWYRQLPEEGLKFMVYLQKENIIDESGMPKERFSAEFPKEGPSILRIQQVVRGDSAAYFCASSPSGSGSYTFGSGTRLTVV.